The present T cell receptor beta chain was sequenced within a study of blood T cell repertoires in COVID-19. Sequencing was performed with immunoSEQ multiplex PCR; in TCRdb, only in-frame clones are kept and a portion is missing. The sample consists of nearly 400,000 clones, around nine tenths of them appearing once. This CDR3 contains 16 residues. The V end lost 4 bases, the J end lost 0 bases, and 11 bases lay between the germline ends. The germline V gene encodes CDR1 SGHNT and CDR2 YYREEE (reference sequence). Material for sequencing was PBMCs or T cells enriched from blood (not recorded which). This TCR came from a woman in her twenties or thirties who had recovered from COVID-19. The chain carries TRBV5-4 and TRBJ1-6, with a weak D call TRBD1 (6 bases). CDR3 DNA sequence: TGTGCCAGCAGCAAGGACAGCAGCTCCTATAATTCACCCCTCCACTTT. Translating gives CASSKDSSSYNSPLHF.